Below, 6 T cell receptor beta chains from the same sample are listed, as sequenced in a study of CD8+CD57+ T cells in acquired aplastic anemia. CDR3 and TCR beta VDJ profiling relied on a genomic DNA template. One entry per CDR3 protein results from TCRdb running MiXCR on the reads. Found here are roughly 98,000 distinct CDR3 sequences, roughly two thirds of them singletons; the top ten hold 65%. CD8+CD57+ cell expansion, shown by flow cytometry, had occurred in the patients selected for sequencing. The sequenced material came from sorted CD4+, CD8+, or CD8+CD57+ T cells (not recorded which) from PBMCs. These receptors originate from a human donor with aplastic anemia.

The chain links TRBV10-1 to TRBJ2-2; tentative D call: TRBD2 (6 bases). This CDR3 contains 14 residues. Germline loops: CDR1 WNHNN, CDR2 SYGVQD (reference sequence). V lost 4 bases to trimming and J lost 3 bases, with 9 bases between them. CDR3 DNA: TGCGCCAGCAGTGGACTAGGAGACACCGGGGAGCTGTTTTTT. Protein sequence: CASSGLGDTGELFF.

The V call is TRBV19, the J call TRBJ2-1; D may be TRBD2 (5 bases). CDR1 and CDR2 from the germline V gene are LNHDA and SQIVND (reference sequence). The CDR3 has 14 residues. Trimming cost V 6 bases and J 6 bases, with 15 bases left between them. The CDR3: CASRLVPASNEQFF. For the CDR3, the DNA is TGTGCCAGTAGACTAGTGCCAGCTTCCAATGAGCAGTTCTTC.

The chain combines TRBV6-5 with TRBJ1-1; D gene uncertain. V lost 0 bases and J lost 7, with 12 bases in between. The CDR3 runs 14 residues. Germline V gene sequence: CDR1 MNHEY, CDR2 SVGAGI. For the CDR3, the DNA is TGTGCCAGCAGTTACTCGAAACTCACCGATGAAGCTTTCTTT. This encodes CASSYSKLTDEAFF.

V gene TRBV29-1 combines with J gene TRBJ1-1; 8 nucleotides line up with TRBD1. The CDR3 has 13 residues. J lost 4 bases, V lost 5 bases, and 6 bases had no gene match. Germline CDR1 reads SQVTM; CDR2 reads ANQGSEA. Here the CDR3 reads CSVRTGTGTEAFF. In DNA, the CDR3 is TGCAGCGTTCGGACAGGGACGGGCACTGAAGCTTTCTTT.

The table lists this clonotype with a few counts. J is TRBJ2-3 and V is TRBV2; D is ambiguous. Per germline, CDR1 SNHLY and CDR2 FYNNEI. The CDR3 has 13 residues. V lost 5 bases to trimming and J lost 3 bases, with 9 bases between them. DNA of the CDR3: TGTGCCAGCAGTAACGGAGTTACAGATACGCAGTATTTT. Protein product: CASSNGVTDTQYF.

This clonotype was seen a handful of times. This chain uses TRBV20-1 with TRBJ1-6; D is unclear. The CDR3 extends over 14 amino acids. Deletions cut 5 bases from V and 9 bases from J, with 17 bases between. Germline values: CDR1 DFQATT, CDR2 SNEGSKA (reference sequence). The CDR3 here is CSASTHGTASPLHF. The CDR3 DNA is TGCAGTGCTTCCACCCACGGCACGGCTTCACCCCTCCACTTT.